Following are 29 T cell receptor beta chains from one sample sequenced in a study of blood T cell repertoires in COVID-19 (TCRdb year 2020). Preparation of the library involved the immunoSEQ multiplex PCR assay. Not all clones reach the TCRdb copy of this immuneACCESS table, which keeps in-frame sequences only. Checked studies attribute under half of the gap to unresolved V genes and leave the rest unexplained. Recorded for this sample are approximately 190,000 clones; about 80% of them occurred a single time. Roughly 7% of the sample is taken by the ten largest. Sequenced: PBMCs or T cells enriched from blood (not recorded which). These receptors were collected from a man aged 35-49 years who had recovered from COVID-19.

The J gene is TRBJ2-5, the V gene TRBV7-2, with 8 bases that match TRBD2. This CDR3 region has 15 residues. The V gene's germline CDR1 is SGHTA and CDR2 FQGNSA. Trimming removed 1 base from V and 5 bases from J; junction bases left unmatched: 6. The CDR3, as DNA: TGTGCCAGCAGCTTAGGGCTCAGCGGGGGTGAGACCCAGTACTTC. Translated, it gives CASSLGLSGGETQYF.

V usage is TRBV3-1 (or the pseudogene TRBV3-2) and J usage is TRBJ2-5, with a tentative D call TRBD1 (5 bases). The ends were cut back, 0 bases at V and 10 bases at J, with 12 bases in the middle. This CDR3 spans 13 amino acids. Germline values: CDR1 LGHDT, CDR2 YNNKEL (reference sequence). The chain's CDR3 is CASSQDRRTFQYF. The CDR3 region has the DNA TGTGCCAGCAGCCAAGATCGCAGGACATTCCAGTACTTC.

The chain carries TRBV27 and TRBJ1-2; a possible D gene is TRBD1 (6 bases). This CDR3 spans 16 amino acids. V lost 0 bases to trimming and J lost 5 bases, with 16 bases between them. The germline V gene encodes CDR1 MNHEY and CDR2 SMNVEV (reference sequence). The CDR3 loop is CASSLSGTTRVYGYTF. CDR3 bases: TGTGCCAGCAGTTTATCGGGGACAACTAGGGTATATGGCTACACCTTC.

The rearrangement links TRBV27 to TRBJ2-2, with a tentative D call TRBD1 (6 bases). The V and J ends lost 3 bases and 7 bases respectively, with 12 bases between them. The V gene's germline CDR1 is MNHEY and CDR2 SMNVEV (reference sequence). The CDR3 totals 14 residues. The CDR3 nucleotides read TGTGCCAGCAGTTTGTGGTCAGGGGACGGGGAGCTGTTTTTT. Residues: CASSLWSGDGELFF.

This chain uses TRBV7-2 with TRBJ1-5; 11 positions match TRBD1. This CDR3 has 15 residues. Unmatched junction bases numbered 2, after V lost 1 base and J lost 6 bases. The V gene's germline CDR1 is SGHTA and CDR2 FQGNSA. The CDR3 nucleotides read TGTGCCAGCAGCTTAGAGGGGACAGGGGGTCAGCCCCAGCATTTT. Its protein is CASSLEGTGGQPQHF.

The chain uses TRBV14 and TRBJ1-1; D remains ambiguous. V lost 2 bases to trimming and J lost 5 bases, with 12 bases between them. This CDR3 has 14 amino acids. From germline, CDR1 is SGHDN and CDR2 FVKESK. CDR3 bases: TGTGCCAGCAGCCAACAAGACCGAGGGACTGAAGCTTTCTTT. It codes for CASSQQDRGTEAFF.

The gene calls are TRBV2 and TRBJ2-5; no reliable D call. Germline loops: CDR1 SNHLY, CDR2 FYNNEI. The CDR3 runs to 11 residues. The V gene lost 1 base and the J gene lost 7 bases, with 4 bases spanning the gap. Here the CDR3 DNA reads TGTGCCAGCAGTGAAGTAGTGACCCAGTACTTC. Amino acids: CASSEVVTQYF.

The chain employs TRBV10-3 and TRBJ1-3; tentative D call: TRBD1 (5 bases). V shed 10 bases and J shed 2 bases, with 12 bases lying between them. The CDR3 runs 13 residues. Germline V gives CDR1 ENHRY, CDR2 SYGVKD. In DNA form, the CDR3 reads TGTGCCAGTTCAAGACAGACTGGAAACACCATATATTTT. It codes for CASSRQTGNTIYF.

This chain uses TRBV6-5 with TRBJ1-6; no reliable D call. The CDR3 length is 13 residues. The germline V and J ends were trimmed by 6 bases and 7 bases, with 10 bases remaining between them. The germline V gene has CDR1 MNHEY and CDR2 SVGAGI. CDR3 region: CASRSQANSPLHF. The CDR3 nucleotides read TGTGCCAGCAGGTCGCAGGCGAATTCACCCCTCCACTTT.

This chain connects TRBV18 to TRBJ2-6; D call uncertain. Germline V gene sequence: CDR1 KGHSH, CDR2 LQKENI. The CDR3 has 17 residues. Trimming removed 6 bases from V and 1 base from J, with 16 bases in between. DNA of the CDR3: TGTGCCAGCTCGCCTAAAAACTCGAGATCTGGGGCCAACGTCCTGACTTTC. Translated, it gives CASSPKNSRSGANVLTF. The whole variable domain, remainder taken from reference TRBV18 and TRBJ2-6, is NAGVMQNPRHLVRRRGQEARLRCSPMKGHSHVYWYRQLPEEGLKFMVYLQKENIIDESGMPKERFSAEFPKEGPSILRIQQVVRGDSAAYFCASSPKNSRSGANVLTFGAGSRLTVL.

This clone appeared a few times. The gene calls are TRBV28 and TRBJ1-1; weak D call: TRBD1 (5 bases). CDR1 is MDHEN, CDR2 SYDVKM, per germline. Trimming removed 10 bases at V and 1 base at J, with 16 bases between. There are 14 residues in the CDR3. CDR3 sequence reads: CATCRLGPNTEAFF. DNA of the CDR3: TGTGCCACCTGCAGGTTGGGGCCGAACACTGAAGCTTTCTTT.

V gene TRBV11-2 combines with J gene TRBJ2-5; D uncertain. CDR3 length: 13 amino acids. CDR1 and CDR2 from the germline V gene are SGHAT and FQNNGV. Trimming cost V 6 bases and J 5 bases, with 13 bases left between them. The CDR3 coding sequence is TGTGCCAGCAGGTCAGGTTCTCGGGAGACCCAGTACTTC. Translation: CASRSGSRETQYF.

This chain links TRBV13 with TRBJ2-7; 9 bases agree with TRBD2. The CDR3 loop spans 17 amino acids. CDR1 is PRHDT and CDR2 is FYEKMQ in the germline V gene (reference sequence). Unmatched junction bases numbered 13, after V lost 4 bases and J lost 3 bases. CDR3 nucleotides: TGTGCCAGCAGCTCGACCCCCTCCAGCGGGGGGTACTACGAGCAGTACTTC. Its translation: CASSSTPSSGGYYEQYF. Supplemented by reference TRBV13 and TRBJ2-7, the full variable domain reads AAGVIQSPRHLIKEKRETATLKCYPIPRHDTVYWYQQGPGQDPQFLISFYEKMQSDKGSIPDRFSAQQFSDYHSELNMSSLELGDSALYFCASSSTPSSGGYYEQYFGPGTRLTVT.

This rearrangement joins TRBV6-2 or TRBV6-3 to TRBJ1-1; tentative D call: TRBD1 (5 bases). CDR1 MNHEY and CDR2 SVGEGT come from the germline V gene. This CDR3 contains 18 residues. V lost 0 bases, J lost 2 bases, and 19 bases lay in between. Here the CDR3 reads CASSYSTRGAERNTEAFF. The CDR3 DNA sequence: TGTGCCAGCAGTTACTCGACAAGGGGCGCTGAAAGAAACACTGAAGCTTTCTTT.

This clone has more than one count but fewer than ten. The chain uses TRBV12-3 or TRBV12-4 and TRBJ2-7, with D possibly TRBD1 on 5 matching bases. The CDR3 spans 13 residues. The V end lost 6 bases, the J end lost 2 bases, and 11 bases lay between the germline ends. As DNA, the CDR3 is TGTGCCAGCAGCAGGACAACGCCCTACGAGCAGTACTTC. Translated: CASSRTTPYEQYF.

For the CDR3, the DNA is TGTGCCAGCAGTGCTGCTGGGGGGGGTAGAAGGGGCTACACCTTC. Translation gives CASSAAGGGRRGYTF. This chain links TRBV25-1 with TRBJ1-2, with a tentative D call TRBD1 (5 bases). V dropped 4 bases and J dropped 8 bases, with 20 bases sitting between them. This CDR3 is built from 15 residues. Germline V gene lookup returns CDR1 MGHDK and CDR2 SYGVNS.

V and J are TRBV2 and TRBJ1-2; no clear D gene. The CDR3 is 12 residues long. Deletions cut 4 bases from V and 5 bases from J, with 8 bases between. The germline V gene encodes CDR1 SNHLY and CDR2 FYNNEI. For the CDR3, the DNA is TGTGCCAGCAGTGCGGGAGGTTATGGCTACACCTTC. It yields the protein CASSAGGYGYTF.

J is TRBJ1-2 and V is TRBV18; D call uncertain. V was cut by 2 bases and J by 5 bases, with 18 bases left in between. The germline V gene encodes CDR1 KGHSH and CDR2 LQKENI. CDR3 length: 16 amino acids. For the CDR3, the DNA is TGTGCCAGCTCACCAGCTAGCGAAGGGAGAATATATGGCTACACCTTC. Its protein product is CASSPASEGRIYGYTF.

The rearrangement links TRBV30 to TRBJ1-4, with TRBD1 matching over 7 bases. Trimming cost V 1 base and J 4 bases; bases outside gene matches: 6. CDR3 length: 15 residues. Germline V gene sequence: CDR1 GTSNPN, CDR2 SVGIG (reference sequence). CDR3 nucleotides: TGTGCCTGGAGTGGAGGGGGCGCGGGTAATGAAAAACTGTTTTTT. Encoded protein: CAWSGGGAGNEKLFF.

The rearrangement joins TRBV7-9 to TRBJ2-7; 11 bases map to TRBD1. CDR1 is SEHNR, CDR2 FQNEAQ, per germline (reference sequence). V lost 5 bases and J lost 2; bases outside the gene matches: 11. The CDR3 sequence is 17 residues long. Here the CDR3 reads CASSGSGQGDRAYEQYF. Here the CDR3 DNA reads TGTGCCAGCAGCGGATCGGGACAGGGGGACCGGGCCTACGAGCAGTACTTC.

The rearrangement links TRBV5-1 to TRBJ2-3, with D possibly TRBD2 on 6 matching bases. Germline assignment: CDR1 SGHRS and CDR2 YFSETQ. This CDR3 contains 14 residues. Trimming left V 2 bases short and J 6 bases short, with 13 bases between. The CDR3 nucleotides are TGCGCCAGCAGCTTCCTCGAAGGGACTGATACGCAGTATTTT. This sequence encodes CASSFLEGTDTQYF.

V and J are TRBV30 and TRBJ1-1; 7 nucleotides match TRBD1. Germline trimming cut 5 bases from V and 0 bases from J; bases unmatched to any gene: 3. The germline V gene encodes CDR1 GTSNPN and CDR2 SVGIG (reference sequence). CDR3 size: 13 residues. The CDR3 coding sequence is TGTGCCTGGGCGGGACAGATGAACACTGAAGCTTTCTTT. Translated, it gives CAWAGQMNTEAFF.

Remarks on this clone: This sample also contains other DNA sequences that code for the same CDR3. The V and J genes are TRBV19 and TRBJ1-6; tentative D call: TRBD1 (6 bases). CDR3 length equals 13 residues. CDR1 is LNHDA, CDR2 SQIVND, per germline (reference sequence). V gave up 10 bases and J gave up 5 bases, with 12 bases separating them. CDR3 protein: CATRDTNNSPLHF. Written as DNA, the CDR3 is TGTGCCACCAGGGACACGAATAATTCACCCCTCCACTTT.

The chain is built from TRBV2 and TRBJ2-3; 10 bases align to TRBD2. The CDR3 spans 16 residues. Germline V CDR1 and CDR2: SNHLY, FYNNEI. J gave up 5 bases and V 6 bases, and 11 bases lay outside the gene matches. CDR3 DNA sequence: TGTGCCAGCAGAAGGTCCAGCGGGGGGGCAGGAGATACGCAGTATTTT. This encodes CASRRSSGGAGDTQYF.

The V gene is TRBV11-2, the J gene TRBJ1-5; 9 bases fit TRBD1. In germline, CDR1 is SGHAT, CDR2 FQNNGV. This CDR3 has 15 residues. V was pared by 5 bases and J by 2 bases, with 4 bases of the junction left unmatched. The CDR3 nucleotides read TGTGCCAGCAGCACGACAGGGGGGGGCAATCAGCCCCAGCATTTT. Its protein product is CASSTTGGGNQPQHF.

This chain uses TRBV4-3 with TRBJ2-5; 11 bases line up with TRBD1. This CDR3 is 19 amino acids long. From germline, CDR1 is LGHNA and CDR2 YSLEER. Germline trimming cut 0 bases from V and 2 bases from J; bases unmatched to any gene: 11. The CDR3 region is CASSQDPPGQGGQQETQYF. The CDR3 DNA reads TGCGCCAGCAGCCAAGATCCGCCGGGACAGGGGGGACAGCAAGAGACCCAGTACTTC.

J is TRBJ2-7 and V is TRBV28, with TRBD1 matching 11 bases. J gave up 6 bases and V 9 bases, and 13 bases lay outside the gene matches. From germline, CDR1 is MDHEN and CDR2 SYDVKM. This CDR3 is built from 15 residues. This CDR3 is CASRTGGGGWAEQYF. The CDR3 coding sequence is TGTGCCAGTAGGACAGGGGGCGGGGGTTGGGCCGAGCAGTACTTC.

This clone came up a few times. The chain has TRBV18 and TRBJ1-1, with 11 bases lining up with TRBD1. The CDR3 has 17 amino acids. From germline, CDR1 is KGHSH and CDR2 LQKENI. V was pared by 2 bases and J by 6 bases, with 11 bases of the junction left unmatched. CDR3 DNA sequence: TGTGCCAGCTCACCAGAAGGGGACAGGGGGTTTCTGGCTGAAGCTTTCTTT. The encoded protein is CASSPEGDRGFLAEAFF.

V is TRBV5-4 and J is TRBJ1-1, with 9 bases lining up with TRBD1. The CDR3 is 16 residues long. Germline V gives CDR1 SGHNT, CDR2 YYREEE (reference sequence). V gave up 0 bases and J gave up 0 bases; unmatched junction bases: 3. Here the CDR3 DNA reads TGTGCCAGCAGCTTGGGAGGACAGGGGATGAACACTGAAGCTTTCTTT. Residues: CASSLGGQGMNTEAFF.